These 13 T cell receptor beta chains came from one sample sequenced in a study of T cells in localized non-small cell lung cancer. The data were produced by immunoSEQ multiplex PCR, yet TCRdb's version contains in-frame clones alone and is incomplete. The sample includes roughly 35,000 clones, 93% of them seen just once. The sequencing used peripheral blood, collected before any cancer treatment. The source of these receptors is a female donor over 55 with stage I lung adenocarcinoma.

This sequence joins TRBV5-6 and TRBJ1-2, with D possibly TRBD1 on 5 matching bases. Germline V gene lookup returns CDR1 SGHDT and CDR2 YYEEEE. The V and J ends lost 0 bases and 6 bases respectively, with 9 bases between them. The CDR3 extends over 13 amino acids. In DNA form, the CDR3 reads TGTGCCAGCAGCTTGGCGGTGGGGGATGGCTACACCTTC. The encoded protein is CASSLAVGDGYTF.

The V call is TRBV7-2, the J call TRBJ1-4, with 9 positions matching TRBD1. The CDR3 is 14 residues long. Looked up from germline, CDR1 is SGHTA and CDR2 is FQGNSA. Germline trimming cut 3 bases from V and 8 bases from J; bases unmatched to any gene: 4. The CDR3 sequence is CASSFDRGREKLFF. CDR3 nucleotide sequence: TGTGCCAGCAGCTTCGACAGGGGGAGAGAAAAACTGTTTTTT.

The CDR3 sequence is CASKMEFGNEQFF. CDR3 in DNA: TGTGCCAGTAAGATGGAGTTTGGGAATGAGCAGTTCTTC. The chain employs TRBV19 and TRBJ2-1, with no clear D. V lost 7 bases and J lost 7, with 14 bases in between. Germline assignment: CDR1 LNHDA and CDR2 SQIVND (reference sequence). This CDR3 contains 13 residues.

This chain links TRBV5-4 with TRBJ1-4; possibly TRBD1 for D (5 bases). The CDR3 loop spans 16 amino acids. Germline values: CDR1 SGHNT, CDR2 YYREEE (reference sequence). The germline V and J ends were trimmed by 4 bases and 0 bases, with 13 bases remaining between them. The CDR3 sequence: CASSLGRSTTNEKLFF. The CDR3 nucleotides read TGTGCCAGCAGCCTGGGACGGAGCACAACTAATGAAAAACTGTTTTTT.

The rearrangement links TRBV18 to TRBJ1-1; D unclear. The germline V and J ends were trimmed by 4 bases and 6 bases, with 18 bases remaining between them. Germline CDR1 KGHSH, CDR2 LQKENI. The CDR3 loop spans 15 amino acids. The CDR3 loop is CASSLISDSKSEAFF. CDR3 nucleotide sequence: TGTGCCAGCTCACTTATTTCGGACTCTAAGTCTGAAGCTTTCTTT.

The chain links TRBV7-8 to TRBJ1-1; the match to TRBD1 covers 11 bases. Unmatched junction bases numbered 6, after V lost 5 bases and J lost 7 bases. This CDR3 contains 14 residues. CDR1 and CDR2 (germline): SGHVS, FQNEAQ. The CDR3 DNA follows: TGTGCCAGCAGCAGGACAGGGGGCGTGGGTGAAGCTTTCTTT. It is translated as CASSRTGGVGEAFF.

The J gene is TRBJ2-3, the V gene TRBV7-3; 10 positions agree with TRBD2. The CDR3 totals 14 residues. Germline V lookup: CDR1 SGHTA, CDR2 FQGTGA. Losses at the gene ends were 4 bases for V and 3 bases for J; bases not matched to a gene: 1. The CDR3 sequence is CASSSTSGTDTQYF. DNA of the CDR3: TGTGCCAGCAGCTCGACTAGCGGGACAGATACGCAGTATTTT. The full variable domain, with the rest looked up from reference TRBV7-3 and TRBJ2-3, is GAGVSQTPSNKVTEKGKYVELRCDPISGHTALYWYRQSLGQGPEFLIYFQGTGAADDSGLPNDRFFAVRPEGSVSTLKIQRTERGDSAVYLCASSSTSGTDTQYFGPGTRLTVL.

The chain recombines TRBV7-9 with TRBJ2-6, with 7 bases that match TRBD1. The CDR3 is 15 amino acids. Germline V lookup: CDR1 SEHNR, CDR2 FQNEAQ (reference sequence). With V trimmed by 4 bases and J by 2 bases, 2 bases remained unmatched. The CDR3 here is CASSSDRAGANVLTF. The CDR3 DNA is TGTGCCAGCAGCTCAGACAGGGCTGGGGCCAACGTCCTGACTTTC.

The J gene is TRBJ1-5, the V gene TRBV7-8; D call uncertain. The CDR3 totals 14 residues. The germline V gene has CDR1 SGHVS and CDR2 FQNEAQ. V was pared by 7 bases and J by 1 base, with 11 bases between. The CDR3 DNA follows: TGTGCCAGCAACCCGGTGGGGAGCAATCAGCCCCAGCATTTT. It specifies CASNPVGSNQPQHF.

The CDR3 loop reads CASIPRPRPMNTEAFF. The CDR3 nucleotides are TGTGCCAGCATCCCCAGGCCCAGGCCGATGAACACTGAAGCTTTCTTT. The chain employs TRBV21-1 and TRBJ1-1; TRBD1 is taken as the D call from the table, unchecked against the DNA. TRBV21-1 is a pseudogene locus. The CDR3 sequence is 16 residues long.

The chain is built from TRBV7-3 and TRBJ2-2; TRBD2 aligns across 9 bases. Germline V lookup: CDR1 SGHTA, CDR2 FQGTGA. The CDR3 is made up of 20 amino acids. The trim removed 2 bases at V and 6 bases at J, leaving 19 bases unmatched. The CDR3 loop reads CASSLEGFSGSTTVAGELFF. Written as DNA, the CDR3 is TGTGCCAGCAGCTTAGAGGGGTTTAGCGGGAGCACAACTGTGGCCGGGGAGCTGTTTTTT.

This clone came up once. This chain connects TRBV4-3 to TRBJ1-5; D not certain. CDR3 length equals 16 residues. Germline V CDR1 and CDR2: LGHNA, YSLEER. Trimming pared 0 bases from V and 1 base from J, leaving 10 bases between. CDR3 in DNA: TGCGCCAGCAGCCAAGATACGACAACAAGCAATCAGCCCCAGCATTTT. Amino acids: CASSQDTTTSNQPQHF.

J is TRBJ2-7 and V is TRBV11-3; D remains ambiguous. The CDR3 loop spans 10 amino acids. Per germline, CDR1 SGHNT and CDR2 YENEEA. The germline V and J ends were trimmed by 5 bases and 2 bases, with 1 base remaining between them. The DNA for the CDR3 is TGTGCCAGCAGCCCCTACGAGCAGTACGTC. Translated, it gives CASSPYEQYV.